This T cell receptor (beta chain) was retrieved from a study of CD8 T cells in ankylosing spondylitis. Study results and limitations: Some motif variants had been reported before (in reactive arthritis synovial fluid and blood). Eight or nine highly homologous variants formed a TCR beta motif that appeared characteristic of ankylosing spondylitis blood.

A note on this clonotype: The target antigen is unknown.

This CDR3 contains 15 residues. V gave up 2 bases and J gave up 0 bases; unmatched junction bases: 2. Germline values: CDR1 ENHRY, CDR2 SYGVKD. TCRdb independently ran MiXCR on the 5' RACE reads; one entry per CDR3 protein. The top ten clones hold about 4.2% of a sample with fewer than 250,000 distinct CDR3 sequences, approximately 30% of them seen once. The source material was blood, either unsorted or a sorted T cell fraction (not recorded which). The sequence was obtained from a male donor with ankylosing spondylitis or in good health (not recorded which). The V gene is TRBV10-3, the J gene TRBJ2-5; 8 nucleotides match TRBD2. CDR3 sequence reads: CAISEGSGDQETQYF. In DNA, the CDR3 is TGTGCCATCAGTGAGGGTAGCGGGGACCAAGAGACCCAGTACTTC.